The TCR beta chain under discussion was sequenced for a study of cytomegalovirus exposure and HLA in healthy donors. The PCR was carried out with 60 Vbeta primers and 13 Jbeta primers. Repertoires were generated with immunoSEQ multiplex PCR, while TCRdb's copy carries only in-frame clones and drops some. The table has about 200,000 clones, 82% seen once. Germline values: CDR1 SGHVS, CDR2 FQNEAQ. V dropped 5 bases and J dropped 4; count of bases not matched to a gene: 8. CDR3 size: 15 residues. The sample taken for sequencing was PBMCs. The chain couples TRBV7-8 to TRBJ1-1; 9 nucleotides line up with TRBD1. The source of this sequence is a man aged 40-55 years in good health and CMV-seropositive. The CDR3 region has the DNA TGTGCCAGCAGCCCTAGAGACAGGGGGATCACTGAAGCTTTCTTT. Encoded protein: CASSPRDRGITEAFF.